This T cell receptor (beta chain) was observed in a study of early T cells in non-severe SARS-CoV-2 infection. The TCR library protocol attached unique molecular identifiers to the individual cDNA molecules. TCRdb passed the 5' RACE reads through MiXCR, listing each CDR3 protein once. The table shows about 22,000 distinct CDR3 sequences, with 4.5% occurring only once. Many counts were recorded for this clonotype. This CDR3 comprises 14 residues. CDR1 SGHTA and CDR2 FQGTGA come from the germline V gene. V gave up 5 bases and J gave up 0 bases, with 8 bases separating them. The chain combines TRBV7-3 with TRBJ2-1; D perhaps matches TRBD2 (5 bases). This receptor was identified in an adult who was a healthcare worker with PCR-confirmed SARS-CoV-2 infection or an uninfected control (not recorded which). The sample comprised whole blood. The CDR3 region has the DNA TGTGCCAGCAGCCGGGGAAGCTCCTACAATGAGCAGTTCTTC. Its protein is CASSRGSSYNEQFF.